This T cell receptor beta chain was profiled in a study of T cell responses to AZD1222 COVID-19 vaccine. Concerning this clone: Its antigen is still unknown.

Points from the study as a whole: Recipients of two AZD1222 doses showed rising Spike-specific TCR breadth and depth. Just six AZD1222 recipients were seropositive at baseline.

Data came from immunoSEQ multiplex PCR; TCRdb stores just in-frame clones and leaves some out. The table shows 150,000 or so clones, with over 90% occurring only once. The clonotype comes from an adult in good health. The sequencing here drew on peripheral blood, taken on day 0 of AZD1222 vaccination.

The CDR3 is CASSLTSQPQHF. In DNA, the CDR3 is TGTGCCAGCAGTCTCACATCTCAGCCCCAGCATTTT. The chain combines TRBV2 with TRBJ1-5, with D unresolved. CDR1 is SNHLY and CDR2 is FYNNEI in the germline V gene. The CDR3 has 12 amino acids. The V end was cut by 5 bases, the J end by 6 bases, with 8 bases between.